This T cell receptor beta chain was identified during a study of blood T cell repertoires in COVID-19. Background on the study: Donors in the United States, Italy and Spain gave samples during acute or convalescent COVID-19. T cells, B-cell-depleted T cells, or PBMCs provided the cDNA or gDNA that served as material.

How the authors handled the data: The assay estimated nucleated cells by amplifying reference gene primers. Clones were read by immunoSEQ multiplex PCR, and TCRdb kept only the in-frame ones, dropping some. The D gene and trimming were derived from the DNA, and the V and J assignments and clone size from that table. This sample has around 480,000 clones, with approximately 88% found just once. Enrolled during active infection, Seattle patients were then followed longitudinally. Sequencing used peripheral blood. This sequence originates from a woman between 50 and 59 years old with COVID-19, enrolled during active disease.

CDR3 region: CASTAGTGGQPQHF. The CDR3 coding sequence is TGTGCCAGCACCGCCGGGACAGGGGGGCAGCCCCAGCATTTT. The chain combines TRBV27 with TRBJ1-5; TRBD1 matches at 11 bases. Germline V gene data show CDR1 as MNHEY and CDR2 as SMNVEV (reference sequence). V was clipped by 7 bases and J by 7 bases; unmatched bases: 6. This CDR3 contains 14 residues.